This TCR beta chain was recovered during a study of T cell responses to AZD1222 COVID-19 vaccine. Libraries were prepared by immunoSEQ multiplex PCR; TCRdb keeps only in-frame clonotypes and omits some of them. The repertoire holds tens of thousands of clones, with over 75% as singletons. This clone has just one count. What it binds is not known. Study conclusions and caveats: Spike-specific TCRs gained breadth and depth after people received two AZD1222 doses. CD4 TCRs covered the whole spike, strongest at regions 160-218 and 743-854. Every sample of the repertoires postdated the peak T cell response.

This TCR was sampled from an adult in good health. The starting material was peripheral blood, obtained on day 0 of AZD1222 vaccination.

CDR3 sequence (DNA): TGTGCTACGGTGAACTCTGGCTATGGCTACACCTTC. This encodes CATVNSGYGYTF. The rearrangement uses TRBV28 and TRBJ1-2; unclear D gene. The V gene's germline CDR1 is MDHEN and CDR2 SYDVKM. The CDR3 has 12 amino acids.